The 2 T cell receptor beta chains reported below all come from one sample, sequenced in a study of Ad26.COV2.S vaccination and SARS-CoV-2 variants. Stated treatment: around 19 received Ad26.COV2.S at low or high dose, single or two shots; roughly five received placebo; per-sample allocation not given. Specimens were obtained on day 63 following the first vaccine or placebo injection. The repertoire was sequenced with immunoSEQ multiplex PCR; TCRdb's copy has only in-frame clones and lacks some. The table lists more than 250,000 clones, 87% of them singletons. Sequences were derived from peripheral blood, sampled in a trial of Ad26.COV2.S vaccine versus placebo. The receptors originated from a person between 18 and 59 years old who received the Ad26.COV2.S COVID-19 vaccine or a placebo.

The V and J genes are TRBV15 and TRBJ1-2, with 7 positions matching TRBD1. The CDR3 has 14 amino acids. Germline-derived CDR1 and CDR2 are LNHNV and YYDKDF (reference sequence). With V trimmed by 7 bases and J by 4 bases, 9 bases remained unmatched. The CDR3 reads CATTQGGTFYGYTF. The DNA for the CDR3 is TGTGCCACCACCCAGGGGGGCACCTTCTATGGCTACACCTTC.

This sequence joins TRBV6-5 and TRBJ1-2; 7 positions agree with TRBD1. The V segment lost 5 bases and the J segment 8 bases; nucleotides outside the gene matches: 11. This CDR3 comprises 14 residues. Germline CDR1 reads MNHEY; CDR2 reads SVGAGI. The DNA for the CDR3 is TGTGCCAGCAGTCCCGGGACAGCCCTCTACGGCTACACCTTC. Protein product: CASSPGTALYGYTF.